These T cell receptor beta chains were read from a single sample in a study of cytomegalovirus exposure and HLA in healthy donors. Clones were read by immunoSEQ multiplex PCR, and TCRdb kept only the in-frame ones, dropping some. In the table there are roughly 200,000 clones, around 90% of which are singletons. Sequenced sample: PBMCs. These receptors were taken from a boy aged 2 to 10 in good health and CMV-seronegative. CDR3s include the opening cysteine and the closing phenylalanine or tryptophan. A D gene is named only where the DNA matches it firmly. Some rows have no size entry. The others give once, few or many, or a class for an expanded clone.

V: TRBV10-3; size: .; J: TRBJ2-1; D: .; DNA: TGTGCCATCAGCGAAGTCCTTAGTTACAATGAGCAGTTCTTC; CDR3: CAISEVLSYNEQFF
V: TRBV27; size: .; J: TRBJ2-7; D: .; DNA: TGTGCCAGCAGTTTATCGGGCGGGGTCTCCTACGAGCAGTACTTC; CDR3: CASSLSGGVSYEQYF
V: TRBV6-1; size: .; J: TRBJ2-7; D: TRBD2; DNA: TGTGCCAGCAGAGAGACTAGCGCGCACTACGAGCAGTACTTC; CDR3: CASRETSAHYEQYF
V: TRBV11-2; size: .; J: TRBJ1-3; D: .; DNA: TGTGCCAGCAGCTTAGGCGGGGCCGGAAACACCATATATTTT; CDR3: CASSLGGAGNTIYF
V: TRBV2; size: once; J: TRBJ2-7; D: .; DNA: TGTGCCAGCAGCCGGGCAGGGGGCGGGAGTCGACACGAGCAGTACTTC; CDR3: CASSRAGGGSRHEQYF
V: TRBV5-1; size: .; J: TRBJ2-3; D: .; DNA: TGCGCCAGCAGCACCGGGACAAGTAGTCCAGATACGCAGTATTTT; CDR3: CASSTGTSSPDTQYF
V: TRBV21-1; size: .; J: TRBJ2-7; D: .; DNA: TGTGCCAGCAGCAGACCGGGACAGGGGCCCTACGAGCAGTACTTC; CDR3: CASSRPGQGPYEQYF
V: TRBV27; size: .; J: TRBJ2-7; D: TRBD1; DNA: TGTGCCAGCAGTGCCTCCTCCGGGACAGTATCCTACGAGCAGTACTTC; CDR3: CASSASSGTVSYEQYF
V: TRBV6-6; size: few; J: TRBJ1-1; D: .; DNA: TGTGCCAGCAGTTCCTTAAGACGGGAACAAGCTTTCTTT; CDR3: CASSSLRREQAFF
V: TRBV6-1; size: few; J: TRBJ1-6; D: TRBD1; DNA: TGTGCCAGCAGGGGGGACAGGGTCTATAATTCACCCCTCCACTTT; CDR3: CASRGDRVYNSPLHF
V: TRBV7-9; size: .; J: TRBJ2-7; D: TRBD2; DNA: TGTGCCAGCAGCCCCAGAGGTAGCGGGTTAGCCTACGAGCAGTACTTC; CDR3: CASSPRGSGLAYEQYF
V: TRBV11-3; size: once; J: TRBJ2-2; D: .; DNA: TGTGCCAGCAGTACGTGGGGAGATAGCACCGGGGAGCTGTTTTTT; CDR3: CASSTWGDSTGELFF
V: TRBV27; size: .; J: TRBJ2-2; D: .; DNA: TGTGCCAGCAGTTTAGAGGTTAGAACGCCCGGGGAGCTGTTTTTT; CDR3: CASSLEVRTPGELFF
V: TRBV28; size: .; J: TRBJ1-5; D: .; DNA: TGTGCCAGCAGTTTATCAGGGCTTCAGCCCCAGCATTTT; CDR3: CASSLSGLQPQHF
V: TRBV5-1; size: few; J: TRBJ1-4; D: .; DNA: TGCGCCAGCAGTCTGGGGCCGTTTAATGAAAAACTGTTTTTT; CDR3: CASSLGPFNEKLFF
V: TRBV27; size: .; J: TRBJ2-1; D: TRBD2; DNA: TGTGCCAGCAGTTCTCAACCGGGACTAGGGCGTAACAATGAGCAGTTCTTC; CDR3: CASSSQPGLGRNNEQFF
V: TRBV27; size: .; J: TRBJ1-5; D: TRBD1; DNA: TGTGCCAGCAGTTTTATTCCGTCGACAGGGGGCAGGAATCAGCCCCAGCATTTT; CDR3: CASSFIPSTGGRNQPQHF
V: TRBV19; size: .; J: TRBJ2-2; D: .; DNA: TGTGCCAGTACCACCCTTGGCGGCCAGAACACCGGGGAGCTGTTTTTT; CDR3: CASTTLGGQNTGELFF
V: TRBV19; size: .; J: TRBJ2-1; D: .; DNA: TGTGCCAGTAACCCCCTCTGGGGGGAGAGGGACAATGAGCAGTTCTTC; CDR3: CASNPLWGERDNEQFF
V: TRBV15; size: .; J: TRBJ1-1; D: .; DNA: TGTGCCACCAGCGCGCAACCCGACAGAGCCAACACTGAAGCTTTCTTT; CDR3: CATSAQPDRANTEAFF
V: TRBV5-1; size: .; J: TRBJ2-3; D: .; DNA: TGCGCCAGCAGCTTGGTCCGGACAGAAGCAGATACGCAGTATTTT; CDR3: CASSLVRTEADTQYF
V: TRBV10-3; size: .; J: TRBJ2-7; D: .; DNA: TGTGCCATCAGTTCGGGATCCTACGAGCAGTACTTC; CDR3: CAISSGSYEQYF
V: TRBV29-1; size: .; J: TRBJ2-5; D: TRBD2; DNA: TGCAGCGCAATAGCGGGAGTTGGGGAGACCCAGTACTTC; CDR3: CSAIAGVGETQYF
V: TRBV27; size: .; J: TRBJ1-6; D: TRBD1; DNA: TGTGCCAGCAGTCTGACAGGGGGCCTTTCACCCCTCCACTTT; CDR3: CASSLTGGLSPLHF
V: TRBV28; size: .; J: TRBJ2-2; D: .; DNA: TGTGCCAGCAGTCTCCCAAGCGGCACCGGGGAGCTGTTTTTT; CDR3: CASSLPSGTGELFF
V: TRBV27; size: .; J: TRBJ2-3; D: .; DNA: TGCGCCGGTGCGTACAGGACCTTTGGTACGCAGTATTTT; CDR3: CAGAYRTFGTQYF
V: TRBV25-1; size: .; J: TRBJ2-5; D: TRBD1; DNA: TGTGCCAGCAGTGAGGGGACAGGGGCGCGAGAGACCCAGTACTTC; CDR3: CASSEGTGARETQYF
V: TRBV5-8; size: once; J: TRBJ1-1; D: .; DNA: TGTGCCAGCAGCTCTTGGGGGGAGAACACTGAAGCTTTCTTT; CDR3: CASSSWGENTEAFF
V: TRBV6-4; size: .; J: TRBJ2-3; D: .; DNA: TGTGCCAGCAGTGACGGGCTAGCTGCAGATACGCAGTATTTT; CDR3: CASSDGLAADTQYF
V: TRBV14; size: .; J: TRBJ2-7; D: TRBD1; DNA: TGTGCCAGCAGCTTTCGGACAGGGGCTTTTGGCGAGCAGTACTTC; CDR3: CASSFRTGAFGEQYF
V: TRBV7-9; size: .; J: TRBJ1-2; D: .; DNA: TGTTCCAGCAGCTTAGACCAGTTACTCGGGACAAGATACTATGGCTACACCTTC; CDR3: CSSSLDQLLGTRYYGYTF
V: TRBV5-1; size: .; J: TRBJ2-7; D: .; DNA: TGCGCCAGCAGCCCTAACCGGGACACGTCCTACGAGCAGTACTTC; CDR3: CASSPNRDTSYEQYF
V: TRBV19; size: .; J: TRBJ2-2; D: .; DNA: TGTGCCAGTAGTATAGTCCCCGGGGATTGGTCCGGGGAGCTGTTTTTT; CDR3: CASSIVPGDWSGELFF
V: TRBV7-9; size: .; J: TRBJ2-2; D: .; DNA: TGTGCCAGCAGCTTTTCGACAAACGGGGAGCTGTTTTTT; CDR3: CASSFSTNGELFF
V: TRBV6-1; size: .; J: TRBJ2-7; D: TRBD1; DNA: TGTGCCAGCAGTCGACAGGGCTACGAGCAGTACTTC; CDR3: CASSRQGYEQYF
V: TRBV28; size: once; J: TRBJ2-1; D: .; DNA: TGTGCCAGCAGTTTATTGAGGCCCTACAATGAGCAGTTCTTC; CDR3: CASSLLRPYNEQFF
V: TRBV6-5; size: .; J: TRBJ2-1; D: TRBD2; DNA: TGTGCCAGCAGTTACGGGGCGGGAGGAACCTACAATGAGCAGTTCTTC; CDR3: CASSYGAGGTYNEQFF
V: TRBV7-9; size: .; J: TRBJ1-2; D: TRBD1; DNA: TGTTCCAGCAGCTTCGGGACAGATTATGGCTACACCTTC; CDR3: CSSSFGTDYGYTF
V: TRBV7-2; size: .; J: TRBJ2-2; D: .; DNA: TGTGCCAGCGAACAGTACACCGGGGAGCTGTTTTTT; CDR3: CASEQYTGELFF
V: TRBV28; size: .; J: TRBJ2-7; D: TRBD1; DNA: TGTGCCAGCAGCCAACCCGGGACAGGGGACTACGAGCAGTACTTC; CDR3: CASSQPGTGDYEQYF
V: TRBV27; size: once; J: TRBJ2-3; D: TRBD2; DNA: TGTGCCAGCAGTTTAGGCGGGGGAGGCACAGATACGCAGTATTTT; CDR3: CASSLGGGGTDTQYF
V: TRBV7-9; size: once; J: TRBJ1-6; D: .; DNA: TGTGCCAGCAGCCGGGATAATTCACCCCTCCACTTT; CDR3: CASSRDNSPLHF
V: TRBV7-8; size: once; J: TRBJ1-2; D: TRBD1; DNA: TGTGCCAGCAGCTTAGAGAGGGGGCAATTCTATGGCTACACCTTC; CDR3: CASSLERGQFYGYTF
V: TRBV5-4; size: .; J: TRBJ2-2; D: .; DNA: TGTGCCAGCAGCTTAACAGCCGCGAACACCGGGGAGCTGTTTTTT; CDR3: CASSLTAANTGELFF
V: TRBV7-9; size: .; J: TRBJ1-1; D: TRBD1; DNA: TGTGCCAGCAGCCCGGGACAGGGAGGGAACACTGAAGCTTTCTTT; CDR3: CASSPGQGGNTEAFF
V: TRBV27; size: .; J: TRBJ1-1; D: .; DNA: TGTGCCAGCAGGCCTTCGGGGGGAACGTTCACTGAAGCTTTCTTT; CDR3: CASRPSGGTFTEAFF